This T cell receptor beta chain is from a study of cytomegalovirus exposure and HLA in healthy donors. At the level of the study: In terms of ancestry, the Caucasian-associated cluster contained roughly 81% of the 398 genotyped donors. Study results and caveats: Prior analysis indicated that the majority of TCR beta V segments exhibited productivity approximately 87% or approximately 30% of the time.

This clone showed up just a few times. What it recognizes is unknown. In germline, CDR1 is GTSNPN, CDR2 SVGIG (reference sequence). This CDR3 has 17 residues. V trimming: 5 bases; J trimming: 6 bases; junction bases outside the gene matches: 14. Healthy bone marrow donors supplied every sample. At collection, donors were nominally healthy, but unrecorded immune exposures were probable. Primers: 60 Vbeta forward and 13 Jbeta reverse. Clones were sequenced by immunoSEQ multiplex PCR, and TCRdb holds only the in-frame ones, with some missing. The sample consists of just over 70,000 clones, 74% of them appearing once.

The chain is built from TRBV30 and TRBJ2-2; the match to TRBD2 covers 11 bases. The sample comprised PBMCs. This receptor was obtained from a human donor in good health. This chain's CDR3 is CAWGSIFSGRAPGELFF. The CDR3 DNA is TGTGCCTGGGGATCAATTTTTAGCGGGAGGGCCCCCGGGGAGCTGTTTTTT.